A selection of T cell receptor beta chains follows, all from one sample in a study of persistence of HIV-infected CD4 T cells. The assay was immunoSEQ multiplex PCR, and TCRdb's table has in-frame clones only and misses some. Seen here are 30,000 to 45,000 clones, 82% observed once, and the top ten hold 0.9% to 1%. These receptors lack a known antigen. The material was cultured CD4+ T cells from PBMCs, obtained from a patient who received antiretroviral therapy. Receptor source: an adult with HIV. The donor label of this sample is uncertain. CDR3s include the opening cysteine and the closing phenylalanine or tryptophan. Fields, in order: V gene, CDR3 length, clone size, D gene, J gene, CDR3 DNA, CDR3 protein. The D gene is left open where the match is weak. Size tells how often a clone was seen (once, few, many) or the class of an expanded clone, and some rows leave it out.

v_gene: TRBV5-4
len: 13
abundance: few
d_gene: TRBD1
j_gene: TRBJ1-1
CDR3nt: TGTGCCAGCAGCCGGACAGGGGGCACTGAAGCTTTCTTT
CDR3aa: CASSRTGGTEAFF

v_gene: TRBV12-3/TRBV12-4
len: 12
abundance: NA
d_gene: NA
j_gene: TRBJ1-5
CDR3nt: TGTGCCAGCAACTCCAGGAATCAGCCCCAGCATTTT
CDR3aa: CASNSRNQPQHF

v_gene: TRBV5-1
len: 16
abundance: NA
d_gene: NA
j_gene: TRBJ2-3
CDR3nt: TGCGCCAGCAGCACAGGCTCGGGACGGAGCACAGATACGCAGTATTTT
CDR3aa: CASSTGSGRSTDTQYF

v_gene: TRBV13
len: 14
abundance: NA
d_gene: TRBD1
j_gene: TRBJ1-1
CDR3nt: TGTGCCAGCAGCCTCTCAGGGGGCTACACTGAAGCTTTCTTT
CDR3aa: CASSLSGGYTEAFF

v_gene: TRBV9
len: 14
abundance: NA
d_gene: NA
j_gene: TRBJ1-6
CDR3nt: TGTGCCAGCAGCGGGACAGTAGGTAATTCACCCCTCCACTTT
CDR3aa: CASSGTVGNSPLHF

v_gene: TRBV6-5
len: 16
abundance: NA
d_gene: NA
j_gene: TRBJ1-6
CDR3nt: TGTGCCAGCAGTTACTCGATGGTCCTAGGGGTTTCACCCCTCCACTTT
CDR3aa: CASSYSMVLGVSPLHF

v_gene: TRBV5-8
len: 14
abundance: NA
d_gene: NA
j_gene: TRBJ2-7
CDR3nt: TGTGCCAGCAGCTTGTCTCCAGGGTCTTACGAGCAGTACTTC
CDR3aa: CASSLSPGSYEQYF

v_gene: TRBV14
len: 14
abundance: NA
d_gene: NA
j_gene: TRBJ1-1
CDR3nt: TGTGCCAGCAGCCAAGATCCCCCTCTCACTGAAGCTTTCTTT
CDR3aa: CASSQDPPLTEAFF

v_gene: TRBV7-2
len: 15
abundance: NA
d_gene: NA
j_gene: TRBJ2-1
CDR3nt: TGTGCCAGCAACCCCGTCCAGGGACGTTGGAATGAGCAGTTCTTC
CDR3aa: CASNPVQGRWNEQFF

v_gene: TRBV6-5
len: 14
abundance: NA
d_gene: NA
j_gene: TRBJ1-2
CDR3nt: TGTGCCAGCAGTCCTTACCTAGGGTCCTATGGCTACACCTTC
CDR3aa: CASSPYLGSYGYTF

v_gene: TRBV28
len: 14
abundance: NA
d_gene: NA
j_gene: TRBJ1-5
CDR3nt: TGTGCCAGCAGGCGGGGAAATAGCAATCAGCCCCAGCATTTT
CDR3aa: CASRRGNSNQPQHF

v_gene: TRBV19
len: 16
abundance: NA
d_gene: NA
j_gene: TRBJ1-5
CDR3nt: TGTGCCAGTAGTTCCAGGGAAGGAATCTACAATCAGCCCCAGCATTTT
CDR3aa: CASSSREGIYNQPQHF

v_gene: TRBV5-1
len: 14
abundance: NA
d_gene: NA
j_gene: TRBJ2-1
CDR3nt: TGCGCCAGCAGCTTGGGTCTAGAAGGCAATGAGCAGTTCTTC
CDR3aa: CASSLGLEGNEQFF

v_gene: TRBV7-6
len: 14
abundance: NA
d_gene: NA
j_gene: TRBJ2-5
CDR3nt: TGTGCCAGCAGCTTAGCTCCGGTCCCAGAGACCCAGTACTTC
CDR3aa: CASSLAPVPETQYF

v_gene: TRBV4-2
len: 17
abundance: NA
d_gene: TRBD1
j_gene: TRBJ1-1
CDR3nt: TGTGCCAGCAGCCAAGATAGGGCAGGGGGCGGGGGCACTGAAGCTTTCTTT
CDR3aa: CASSQDRAGGGGTEAFF